The 22 T cell receptor beta chains below all came from one sample that was sequenced in a study of blood T cell repertoires in COVID-19. Clones were sequenced by immunoSEQ multiplex PCR, and TCRdb holds only the in-frame ones, with some missing. The repertoire includes 300,000 to 400,000 clones, about 87% of them detected once, and approximately 1.6% sits in the top ten. The sequencing input was peripheral blood. These TCRs come from a woman in her 30s with COVID-19, enrolled during active disease.

CDR3 loop: CASSSRGQAAGYTF. For the CDR3, the DNA is TGTGCCAGTAGTTCCAGGGGGCAGGCGGCTGGCTACACCTTC. The chain carries TRBV19 and TRBJ1-2; TRBD1 aligns across 8 bases. Per the germline V gene, CDR1 is LNHDA and CDR2 is SQIVND (reference sequence). The CDR3 consists of 14 residues. The junction had 9 bases not matched to a gene; V was cut back by 5 bases and J by 7 bases.

V is TRBV12-3 or TRBV12-4 and J is TRBJ2-2; no reliable D call. The CDR3 totals 12 residues. V was clipped by 4 bases and J by 3 bases, with 3 bases between them. CDR3 loop: CASSSYTGELFF. CDR3 nucleotides: TGTGCCAGCAGTTCGTACACCGGGGAGCTGTTTTTT.

This chain uses TRBV5-4 with TRBJ2-1, with 13 bases lining up with TRBD2. The CDR3 is 20 amino acids. Germline V gene data show CDR1 as SGHNT and CDR2 as YYREEE (reference sequence). The V and J ends lost 0 bases and 0 bases, in that order; junction bases with no gene match: 9. The CDR3 nucleotides are TGTGCCAGCAGCTTGGGGACTAGCGGGGGCTACCTTTTCTCCTACAATGAGCAGTTCTTC. It is translated as CASSLGTSGGYLFSYNEQFF.

V and J are TRBV7-9 and TRBJ2-2; 8 bases fit TRBD2. The CDR3 covers 17 residues. CDR1 is SEHNR, CDR2 FQNEAQ, per germline (reference sequence). V lost 1 base and J lost 1; bases outside the gene matches: 5. The CDR3 DNA sequence: TGTGCCAGCAGCTTAGGGCGACTAGCGAGGAACACCGGGGAGCTGTTTTTT. Its protein product is CASSLGRLARNTGELFF.

This chain connects TRBV11-2 to TRBJ1-2; TRBD1 matches at 7 bases. Losses at the gene ends were 3 bases for V and 4 bases for J; bases not matched to a gene: 8. Per the germline V gene, CDR1 is SGHAT and CDR2 is FQNNGV. The CDR3 has 15 amino acids. CDR3 nucleotides: TGTGCCAGCAGCTTTAACCAGGGGGGTGGCTATGGCTACACCTTC. Translating gives CASSFNQGGGYGYTF.

V gene TRBV24-1 combines with J gene TRBJ2-7, with TRBD2 as a possible D gene (5 bases). The V end was cut by 9 bases, the J end by 3 bases, with 14 bases between. Germline CDR1 reads KGHDR; CDR2 reads SFDVKD. The CDR3 consists of 13 residues. The CDR3 DNA follows: TGTGCCACCGGTTCTACGGGGTGCTACGAGCAGTACTTC. Translation: CATGSTGCYEQYF.

The chain has TRBV24-1 and TRBJ1-2; no reliable D call. There are 14 residues in the CDR3. CDR1 is KGHDR and CDR2 is SFDVKD in the germline V gene. V was clipped by 2 bases and J by 8 bases, with 14 bases between them. The CDR3 DNA sequence: TGTGCCACCAGTGATTCCGAGGTTTACGTAGGCTACACCTTC. It specifies CATSDSEVYVGYTF.

The chain uses TRBV2 and TRBJ1-1; D is possibly TRBD1 (5 bases). V was clipped by 6 bases and J by 5 bases, with 16 bases between them. Germline CDR1 is SNHLY and CDR2 is FYNNEI. The CDR3 loop spans 14 amino acids. The CDR3 here is CASSPFLGQTEAFF. Written as DNA, the CDR3 is TGTGCCAGCAGCCCTTTCTTGGGGCAAACTGAAGCTTTCTTT.

To note about this clone: The same CDR3 is also encoded by other DNA sequences in this sample. This chain connects TRBV7-2 to TRBJ2-5; D uncertain. Germline V gene data show CDR1 as SGHTA and CDR2 as FQGNSA. The CDR3 has 14 amino acids. Trimming removed 5 bases from V and 1 base from J, with 11 bases in between. The CDR3 bases are TGTGCCAGCAGCCCTCCAGTGGTCCAAGAGACCCAGTACTTC. This translates into CASSPPVVQETQYF.

The genes are TRBV6-5 and TRBJ1-3, with 8 bases aligning to TRBD1. J gave up 0 bases and V 0 bases, and 1 base lay outside the gene matches. Germline CDR1 reads MNHEY; CDR2 reads SVGAGI. The CDR3 loop spans 16 amino acids. CDR3 amino acids: CASSYSDRGSGNTIYF. CDR3 nucleotides: TGTGCCAGCAGTTACTCAGACAGGGGCTCTGGAAACACCATATATTTT.

The chain joins TRBV11-3 to TRBJ2-5, with TRBD2 matching over 9 bases. The CDR3 has 15 amino acids. Germline V gene lookup returns CDR1 SGHNT and CDR2 YENEEA. V was clipped by 1 base and J by 5 bases; unmatched bases: 5. The CDR3 region is CASSLGLAEKETQYF. In DNA, the CDR3 is TGTGCCAGCAGCTTAGGACTAGCGGAGAAGGAGACCCAGTACTTC.

The chain joins TRBV5-4 to TRBJ2-5; 8 bases agree with TRBD1. CDR3 length: 15 amino acids. J gave up 2 bases and V 0 bases, and 3 bases lay outside the gene matches. Germline V gives CDR1 SGHNT, CDR2 YYREEE (reference sequence). CDR3: CASSLAWTGQETQYF. The CDR3 bases are TGTGCCAGCAGCTTGGCCTGGACAGGGCAAGAGACCCAGTACTTC.

This clone was detected once. As DNA, the CDR3 is TGTGCCAGCAGTTTGGGACAGCATTCCTATGGCTACACCTTC. The encoded protein is CASSLGQHSYGYTF. The chain uses TRBV28 and TRBJ1-2; 7 positions agree with TRBD1. The CDR3 spans 14 residues. With V trimmed by 3 bases and J by 4 bases, 5 bases remained unmatched. CDR1 and CDR2 (germline): MDHEN, SYDVKM.

The chain recombines TRBV2 with TRBJ1-1; 8 nucleotides agree with TRBD1. CDR1 is SNHLY, CDR2 FYNNEI, per germline. The CDR3 is 14 residues long. Losses at the gene ends were 6 bases for V and 3 bases for J; bases not matched to a gene: 6. CDR3 coding DNA: TGTGCCAGCAGCAGAAAACAGGGGGACACTGAAGCTTTCTTT. Translation: CASSRKQGDTEAFF.

V gene TRBV11-3 combines with J gene TRBJ2-7; D may be TRBD2 (5 bases). The CDR3 extends over 13 amino acids. Trimming removed 4 bases from V and 3 bases from J, with 10 bases in between. From germline, CDR1 is SGHNT and CDR2 YENEEA. This chain's CDR3 is CASSSTTVYEQYF. The CDR3 coding sequence is TGTGCCAGCAGCTCGACTACAGTCTACGAGCAGTACTTC.

This chain joins TRBV6-5 and TRBJ2-7, with unresolved D. CDR1 is MNHEY and CDR2 is SVGAGI in the germline V gene. With 8 bases removed from V and 7 bases from J, the gap between germline ends came to 12 bases. This CDR3 is built from 11 residues. The CDR3 bases are TGTGCCAGCGAGGTCGACGGGGAGCAGTACTTC. Protein product: CASEVDGEQYF.

The chain joins TRBV6-5 to TRBJ2-7; 10 bases map to TRBD1. The junction had 3 bases not matched to a gene; V was cut back by 6 bases and J by 1 base. Germline V gives CDR1 MNHEY, CDR2 SVGAGI. This CDR3 region has 14 residues. This CDR3 is CASSRDRGSYEQYV. In DNA form, the CDR3 reads TGTGCCAGCAGCCGGGACAGGGGATCCTACGAGCAGTACGTC.

The chain carries TRBV5-1 and TRBJ2-2, with 9 bases that match TRBD1. The length of the CDR3 is 16 residues. Germline loops: CDR1 SGHRS, CDR2 YFSETQ. J lost 6 bases, V lost 0 bases, and 6 bases had no gene match. In DNA, the CDR3 is TGCGCCAGCAGCTTGGTGTCGACAGGGGGTTCCGGGGAGCTGTTTTTT. It is translated as CASSLVSTGGSGELFF. Filled out from reference TRBV5-1 and TRBJ2-2, the complete variable domain reads KAGVTQTPRYLIKTRGQQVTLSCSPISGHRSVSWYQQTPGQGLQFLFEYFSETQRNKGNFPGRFSGRQFSNSRSEMNVSTLELGDSALYLCASSLVSTGGSGELFFGEGSRLTVL.

The chain carries TRBV14 and TRBJ2-5; 7 bases match TRBD2. Looked up from germline, CDR1 is SGHDN and CDR2 is FVKESK. The CDR3 runs 14 residues. Trimming took 2 bases from V and 5 from J; bases not matched to a gene: 5. The CDR3 DNA sequence: TGTGCCAGCAGCCAAACTTGGCGGGGGGAGACCCAGTACTTC. This sequence encodes CASSQTWRGETQYF.

The rearrangement links TRBV7-2 to TRBJ2-3; no definite D call. The CDR3 sequence is 17 residues long. V dropped 2 bases and J dropped 0 bases, with 15 bases sitting between them. Per germline, CDR1 SGHTA and CDR2 FQGNSA. This chain's CDR3 is CASSLWASKTSTDTQYF. The CDR3 DNA reads TGTGCCAGCAGCTTATGGGCCAGCAAAACTAGCACAGATACGCAGTATTTT.

The chain is built from TRBV5-1 and TRBJ1-1; D may be TRBD1 (6 bases). Germline loops: CDR1 SGHRS, CDR2 YFSETQ. This CDR3 spans 15 amino acids. V was trimmed by 0 bases and J by 3 bases, leaving 12 bases between them. CDR3 residues: CASSLAGVMDTEAFF. The CDR3 coding sequence is TGCGCCAGCAGCTTGGCAGGGGTTATGGACACTGAAGCTTTCTTT.

This chain uses TRBV7-9 with TRBJ1-3; TRBD1 is a possible D gene (5 bases). This CDR3 region has 14 residues. The V end lost 4 bases, the J end lost 9 bases, and 16 bases lay between the germline ends. Per germline, CDR1 SEHNR and CDR2 FQNEAQ (reference sequence). The CDR3 sequence is CASSSDVTGRTIYF. CDR3 nucleotide sequence: TGTGCCAGCAGCTCCGACGTTACAGGCCGCACCATATATTTT.